Presented here are 31 T cell receptor beta chains from one specimen sequenced in a study of PD-1 blockade in classical Hodgkin lymphoma. Some clones are missing from TCRdb's copy, which holds only in-frame ones; the method was immunoSEQ multiplex PCR. The sample lists roughly 50,000 clones, approximately 86% occurring once. Described time point: cycle 4 day 1 (C4D1), after 5 to 7 weeks of nivolumab. With no exception, relapse followed autologous stem cell transplantation in all patients, and brentuximab vedotin exposure varied. The material was peripheral blood mononuclear cells (PBMCs), obtained before the fourth cycle of nivolumab. The source of these receptors is a human donor with classical Hodgkin lymphoma.

This sequence joins TRBV5-6 and TRBJ1-2; tentative D call: TRBD1 (5 bases). Per germline, CDR1 SGHDT and CDR2 YYEEEE. The ends were cut back, 2 bases at V and 7 bases at J, with 15 bases in the middle. The length of the CDR3 is 14 residues. The CDR3 is CASSFPPGLGGYTF. DNA for the CDR3: TGTGCCAGCAGCTTCCCACCGGGACTCGGTGGCTACACCTTC.

The CDR3 loop is CASSEGDGVYEQYF. In nucleotides, the CDR3 is TGTGCCAGCAGCGAGGGGGACGGGGTCTACGAGCAGTACTTC. The chain employs TRBV2 and TRBJ2-7, with D possibly matching TRBD1 (6 bases). Deletions cut 6 bases from V and 3 bases from J, with 15 bases between. Germline V gives CDR1 SNHLY, CDR2 FYNNEI. There are 14 residues in the CDR3.

This clone has just a few counts. The V gene is TRBV7-8, the J gene TRBJ1-5; no clear D gene. The CDR3 runs 14 residues. Germline CDR1 SGHVS, CDR2 FQNEAQ. V was clipped by 2 bases and J by 2 bases, with 7 bases between them. CDR3 coding DNA: TGTGCCAGCAGCTTAACCTCCGGCAATCAGCCCCAGCATTTT. Translated, it gives CASSLTSGNQPQHF.

The rearrangement joins TRBV6-1 to TRBJ2-2, with 10 bases identical to TRBD2. The CDR3 covers 15 residues. CDR1 is MNHNS and CDR2 is SASEGT in the germline V gene. The trim removed 8 bases at V and 5 bases at J, leaving 8 bases unmatched. CDR3 nucleotide sequence: TGTGCCAGCGTTCCTCTAGCGGGAGCAACCGGGGAGCTGTTTTTT. Translated, it gives CASVPLAGATGELFF.

The genes are TRBV5-6 and TRBJ2-3; tentatively, D is TRBD2 (6 bases). Germline V gene lookup returns CDR1 SGHDT and CDR2 YYEEEE. V dropped 4 bases and J dropped 2 bases, with 11 bases sitting between them. This CDR3 spans 14 amino acids. The CDR3 sequence: CASSALADTDTQYF. The CDR3 region has the DNA TGTGCCAGCAGCGCACTAGCAGACACAGATACGCAGTATTTT.

The J gene is TRBJ2-1, the V gene TRBV11-2; TRBD2 might be the D (6 bases). Looked up from germline, CDR1 is SGHAT and CDR2 is FQNNGV. The CDR3 sequence is 17 residues long. Trimming removed 5 bases at V and 4 bases at J, with 21 bases between. The CDR3 DNA follows: TGTGCCAGCAGCCAAGGTAATGAGGCTAGCGATTACAATGAGCAGTTCTTC. This sequence encodes CASSQGNEASDYNEQFF. Complete variable domain (other parts from reference TRBV11-2 and TRBJ2-1): EAGVAQSPRYKIIEKRQSVAFWCNPISGHATLYWYQQILGQGPKLLIQFQNNGVVDDSQLPKDRFSAERLKGVDSTLKIQPAKLEDSAVYLCASSQGNEASDYNEQFFGPGTRLTVL.

V usage is TRBV28 and J usage is TRBJ1-4; no clear D gene. The ends were cut back, 6 bases at V and 0 bases at J, with 8 bases in the middle. Looked up from germline, CDR1 is MDHEN and CDR2 is SYDVKM. The CDR3 has 14 residues. This chain's CDR3 is CASREGATNEKLFF. The CDR3 bases are TGTGCCAGCAGGGAGGGAGCAACTAATGAAAAACTGTTTTTT.

The rearrangement uses TRBV6-6 and TRBJ2-5; 8 bases are a match to TRBD2. With V trimmed by 2 bases and J by 4 bases, 9 bases remained unmatched. The CDR3 is made up of 16 amino acids. The germline V gene has CDR1 MNHNY and CDR2 SVGAGI (reference sequence). The CDR3 loop is CASSYPTSVVGETQYF. The CDR3 coding sequence is TGTGCCAGCAGTTACCCGACTAGCGTAGTTGGAGAGACCCAGTACTTC.

The V gene is TRBV27, the J gene TRBJ2-3; D remains unclear. Trimming cost V 8 bases and J 6 bases, with 12 bases left between them. CDR3 length: 12 amino acids. Germline CDR1 and CDR2: MNHEY and SMNVEV (reference sequence). As DNA, the CDR3 is TGTGCCAGCGCACCCTCCAGCGATACGCAGTATTTT. This codes for CASAPSSDTQYF.

The sample holds one count of this clone. CDR3 bases: TGTGCCAGCAGCTCCCTAGGCCAGCGGGAGGACTCCAGGGAGCAGTACTTC. It is translated as CASSSLGQREDSREQYF. J is TRBJ2-7 and V is TRBV5-6, with 9 bases fitting TRBD2. CDR1 and CDR2 from the germline V gene are SGHDT and YYEEEE. The trim removed 3 bases at V and 7 bases at J, leaving 17 bases unmatched. CDR3 length: 17 amino acids.

A single count supports this clone. The V and J genes are TRBV19 and TRBJ2-6; D gene ambiguous. The V gene lost 8 bases and the J gene lost 2 bases, with 10 bases spanning the gap. In germline, CDR1 is LNHDA, CDR2 SQIVND (reference sequence). There are 14 residues in the CDR3. The CDR3 DNA reads TGTGCCAGTGGGCATAAGCCTGGGGCCAACGTCCTGACTTTC. It encodes CASGHKPGANVLTF.

This clone turned up a few times. The J gene is TRBJ1-2, the V gene TRBV6-1; no definite D call. Germline CDR1 and CDR2: MNHNS and SASEGT. The CDR3 is made up of 14 amino acids. The V end was cut by 2 bases, the J end by 4 bases, with 11 bases between. This CDR3 reads CASSESQQTYGYTF. CDR3 DNA sequence: TGTGCCAGCAGTGAATCGCAACAGACCTATGGCTACACCTTC.

The chain carries TRBV27 and TRBJ1-5; unclear D gene. V lost 3 bases, J lost 7 bases, and 7 bases lay in between. Germline CDR1 MNHEY, CDR2 SMNVEV (reference sequence). The CDR3 runs 12 residues. Here the CDR3 reads CASSFSGQPQHF. DNA of the CDR3: TGTGCCAGCAGTTTTTCAGGACAGCCCCAGCATTTT.

V is TRBV10-3 and J is TRBJ2-1; D is unresolved. V lost 0 bases and J lost 5, with 11 bases in between. Germline loops: CDR1 ENHRY, CDR2 SYGVKD. This CDR3 has 15 amino acids. The CDR3 protein is CAISESARTNNEQFF. The CDR3 bases are TGTGCCATCAGTGAGTCGGCTCGGACGAACAATGAGCAGTTCTTC.

The CDR3 DNA reads as TGTGCCAGCAGCAAAGACCCGCTACAGGGGACCTATGGCTACACCTTC. Its translation: CASSKDPLQGTYGYTF. This chain joins TRBV7-3 and TRBJ1-2; TRBD1 matches at 7 bases. CDR3 length: 16 amino acids. The V segment lost 5 bases and the J segment 4 bases; nucleotides outside the gene matches: 13. Germline values: CDR1 SGHTA, CDR2 FQGTGA.

V usage is TRBV19 and J usage is TRBJ2-2; D is uncertain. Trimming cost V 4 bases and J 3 bases, with 9 bases left between them. CDR1 and CDR2 (germline): LNHDA, SQIVND (reference sequence). This CDR3 has 14 residues. The CDR3 DNA follows: TGTGCCAGTAGTACCCACAGACACACCGGGGAGCTGTTTTTT. The encoded protein is CASSTHRHTGELFF.

The V and J genes are TRBV18 and TRBJ1-6, with D unresolved. Germline V lookup: CDR1 KGHSH, CDR2 LQKENI. The CDR3 has 15 amino acids. The V end was cut by 1 base, the J end by 6 bases, with 10 bases between. As DNA, the CDR3 is TGTGCCAGCTCACCACAGGGTCCCCCTAATTCACCCCTCCACTTT. This translates into CASSPQGPPNSPLHF.

The V and J genes are TRBV11-2 and TRBJ2-5; 12 bases agree with TRBD2. Germline V gene lookup returns CDR1 SGHAT and CDR2 FQNNGV. This CDR3 comprises 14 residues. The ends lost 0 bases at V and 9 bases at J; junction bases unmatched: 2. The CDR3 is CASSLEPSGGAQYF. The CDR3 nucleotides read TGTGCCAGCAGCTTAGAACCTAGCGGGGGGGCCCAGTACTTC.

CDR3 sequence reads: CASSISSGPTYEQYF. The CDR3 bases are TGTGCCAGTAGTATATCTAGCGGGCCCACCTACGAGCAGTACTTC. V gene TRBV19 combines with J gene TRBJ2-7, with 8 bases identical to TRBD2. Germline CDR1 is LNHDA and CDR2 is SQIVND (reference sequence). This CDR3 comprises 15 residues. V trimming: 2 bases; J trimming: 2 bases; junction bases outside the gene matches: 5.

The V call is TRBV28, the J call TRBJ1-2, with TRBD1 as a possible D gene (6 bases). Germline V gene sequence: CDR1 MDHEN, CDR2 SYDVKM. The CDR3 is 15 amino acids. Trimming removed 3 bases at V and 2 bases at J, with 13 bases between. The CDR3, as DNA: TGTGCCAGCAGTTTGTCCGGGGGGCCCAACTATGGCTACACCTTC. It is translated as CASSLSGGPNYGYTF.

The CDR3 is CASRPPPAGGPGEQFF. The CDR3 region has the DNA TGTGCCAGCAGGCCCCCCCCGGCGGGGGGGCCCGGTGAGCAGTTCTTC. The chain combines TRBV6-6 with TRBJ2-1, with 9 nucleotides matching TRBD2. Germline V CDR1 and CDR2: MNHNY, SVGAGI (reference sequence). The V segment lost 6 bases and the J segment 9 bases; nucleotides outside the gene matches: 15. This CDR3 is built from 16 residues.

The V and J genes are TRBV6-5 and TRBJ1-1; TRBD1 aligns across 7 bases. Germline values: CDR1 MNHEY, CDR2 SVGAGI. The CDR3 loop spans 14 amino acids. V gave up 5 bases and J gave up 0 bases; unmatched junction bases: 3. In DNA, the CDR3 is TGTGCCAGCAGTGACGGGACAGTGAACACTGAAGCTTTCTTT. Encoded protein: CASSDGTVNTEAFF.

CDR3 residues: CAIRADRGIAGELFF. CDR3 nucleotide sequence: TGTGCCATCAGGGCGGACAGGGGAATCGCCGGGGAGCTGTTTTTT. V and J are TRBV10-3 and TRBJ2-2, with TRBD1 identical over 9 bases. The germline gives CDR1 ENHRY, CDR2 SYGVKD. The J segment lost 6 bases and the V segment lost 6 bases, leaving 8 bases of the junction unmatched. The CDR3 loop spans 15 amino acids.

This clone was found a few times. V is TRBV28 and J is TRBJ2-7, with D possibly matching TRBD1 (5 bases). The CDR3 is made up of 13 amino acids. Trimming shortened V by 10 bases and J by 5 bases, and 18 bases separated the two germline ends. Germline V gene sequence: CDR1 MDHEN, CDR2 SYDVKM. This chain's CDR3 is CATTPPTVHEQYF. For the CDR3, the DNA is TGTGCCACCACACCTCCGACAGTACACGAGCAGTACTTC.

This clone was observed a few times. This chain uses TRBV6-1 with TRBJ1-4; no clear D gene. Trimming removed 4 bases from V and 6 bases from J, with 9 bases in between. The CDR3 is made up of 13 amino acids. The germline CDR1 and CDR2 sequences are MNHNS and SASEGT. Here the CDR3 reads CASSVLGYEKLFF. The CDR3 DNA reads as TGTGCCAGCAGTGTGCTAGGGTATGAAAAACTGTTTTTT.

The chain has TRBV5-7 and TRBJ2-5, with 9 nucleotides matching TRBD1. TRBV5-7 qualifies as an ORF whose function is uncertain. The CDR3 extends over 15 amino acids. Trimming removed 4 bases from V and 2 bases from J; junction bases left unmatched: 6. The CDR3 DNA reads TGTGCCAGCAGCAAGGACAGGGGCCAGCAAGAGACCCAGTACTTC. Its protein product is CASSKDRGQQETQYF.

This chain links TRBV11-2 with TRBJ2-1, with TRBD2 as a possible D gene (5 bases). The CDR3 totals 14 residues. V shed 5 bases and J shed 3 bases, with 11 bases lying between them. CDR1 and CDR2 from the germline V gene are SGHAT and FQNNGV. CDR3 loop: CASSPGGGYNEQFF. DNA of the CDR3: TGTGCCAGCAGCCCTGGAGGAGGCTACAATGAGCAGTTCTTC. The full variable domain, completed using reference TRBV11-2 and TRBJ2-1, is EAGVAQSPRYKIIEKRQSVAFWCNPISGHATLYWYQQILGQGPKLLIQFQNNGVVDDSQLPKDRFSAERLKGVDSTLKIQPAKLEDSAVYLCASSPGGGYNEQFFGPGTRLTVL.

V and J are TRBV21-1 and TRBJ1-2; the table's D call TRBD1 went unverified against the DNA. TRBV21-1 corresponds to a pseudogene. There are 14 residues in the CDR3. CDR3 DNA: TGTGCCAGCAGCAACAGAGGGGGCGTTCGAGGCTACACCTTC. As protein: CASSNRGGVRGYTF.

The chain couples TRBV29-1 to TRBJ2-1; no clear D gene. Germline values: CDR1 SQVTM, CDR2 ANQGSEA. The CDR3 contains 14 residues. Deletions cut 4 bases from V and 10 bases from J, with 20 bases between. The CDR3 loop reads CSVARGLRISEQFF. The DNA for the CDR3 is TGCAGCGTTGCCCGTGGGCTCCGCATTAGCGAGCAGTTCTTC.

The chain has TRBV5-1 and TRBJ2-7; 7 nucleotides align to TRBD1. This CDR3 is 13 amino acids long. Germline V gene sequence: CDR1 SGHRS, CDR2 YFSETQ. V lost 3 bases, J lost 3 bases, and 3 bases stayed unmatched. CDR3 bases: TGCGCCAGCAGCTCCCGGACAGGCTACGAGCAGTACTTC. Protein: CASSSRTGYEQYF.

J is TRBJ2-7 and V is TRBV7-2; TRBD2 matches at 8 bases. V shed 4 bases and J 3 bases; nucleotides not matched to a gene: 5. The CDR3 extends over 14 amino acids. Germline CDR1 and CDR2: SGHTA and FQGNSA. For the CDR3, the DNA is TGTGCCAGCAGCTCAGCCGGGACTAGCTACGAGCAGTACTTC. It specifies CASSSAGTSYEQYF.